These T cell receptor beta chains were read from a single sample in a study of T cell responses to AZD1222 COVID-19 vaccine. Method: immunoSEQ multiplex PCR; TCRdb's copy keeps in-frame clones and lacks some. The repertoire holds 110,000 to 150,000 clones, with over 75% as singletons. Sequencing used peripheral blood, obtained on day 0 of AZD1222 vaccination. These receptor sequences come from an adult in good health. The CDR3 runs from the conserved cysteine through the conserved F or W. A D gene is named only where the DNA matches it firmly. Size values are once, few and many counts, or a class for expanded clones, and some rows have none.

V gene	J gene	clone size	D gene	CDR3 length	CDR3 protein	CDR3 DNA
TRBV6-5	TRBJ1-1	few	.	13	CASTSAANTEAFF	TGTGCCAGCACATCGGCAGCGAACACTGAAGCTTTCTTT
TRBV19	TRBJ1-1	.	.	15	CASSISVGRGTEAFF	TGTGCCAGTAGTATCTCGGTGGGGCGCGGCACTGAAGCTTTCTTT
TRBV7-8	TRBJ2-2	.	TRBD2	16	CASSPGTRTNTGELFF	TGTGCCAGCAGCCCAGGGACTAGGACGAACACCGGGGAGCTGTTTTTT
TRBV7-9	TRBJ2-1	.	.	13	CASSLLQGGEQFF	TGTGCCAGCAGCTTATTGCAGGGTGGTGAGCAGTTCTTC
TRBV9	TRBJ2-7	.	TRBD2	15	CASSRGVEDGYEQYF	TGTGCCAGCAGCCGGGGGGTGGAGGACGGCTACGAGCAGTACTTC
TRBV6-5	TRBJ1-1	.	TRBD1	15	CASSYSTGRITEAFF	TGTGCCAGCAGTTACTCGACAGGGAGGATCACTGAAGCTTTCTTT
TRBV27	TRBJ2-7	.	.	15	CASSSGGRGDFEQYF	TGTGCCAGCAGTTCCGGGGGGCGGGGAGATTTCGAGCAGTACTTC
TRBV3-1/TRBV3-2	TRBJ1-2	.	.	15	CASSQELTSGYGYTF	TGTGCCAGCAGCCAAGAACTCACCTCGGGATATGGCTACACCTTC
TRBV28	TRBJ1-5	.	.	12	CATWDLNQPQHF	TGTGCCACCTGGGACCTCAATCAGCCCCAGCATTTT
TRBV6-6	TRBJ1-2	.	TRBD1	14	CASINPRGQYGYTF	TGTGCCAGCATAAACCCAAGGGGGCAGTATGGCTACACCTTC
TRBV19	TRBJ1-1	few	.	15	CASSRSAGENTEAFF	TGTGCCAGTAGTAGGTCGGCAGGGGAGAACACTGAAGCTTTCTTT
TRBV2	TRBJ2-3	few	TRBD2	17	CASSEASSGISTDTQYF	TGTGCCAGCAGTGAAGCTTCTAGCGGGATCAGCACAGATACGCAGTATTTT
TRBV6-5	TRBJ2-5	.	.	14	CASSYLGPEETQYF	TGTGCCAGCAGTTACTTGGGACCGGAGGAGACCCAGTACTTC
TRBV28	TRBJ1-2	.	.	13	CASSRGSNYGYTF	TGTGCCAGCAGTAGGGGTAGCAACTATGGCTACACCTTC
TRBV28	TRBJ1-1	.	.	11	CASSENTEAFF	TGTGCCAGCAGCGAGAACACTGAAGCTTTCTTT
TRBV27	TRBJ1-2	.	.	15	CASSLRGLLGYGYTF	TGTGCCAGCAGTTTAAGAGGGCTATTGGGCTATGGCTACACCTTC
TRBV6-6	TRBJ1-2	.	TRBD1	13	CASSPTGANGYTF	TGTGCCAGCAGTCCTACAGGGGCAAATGGCTACACCTTC
TRBV19	TRBJ2-2	.	TRBD2	16	CASTIAGGMLLGELFF	TGTGCCAGTACCATAGCGGGGGGTATGCTGCTGGGGGAGCTGTTTTTT
TRBV27	TRBJ1-5	once	.	13	CASSPTTGQPQHF	TGTGCCAGCAGCCCTACGACTGGTCAGCCCCAGCATTTT
TRBV21-1	TRBJ2-7	.	.	16	CASSKGPANPPYEQYF	TGTGCCAGCAGCAAAGGGCCAGCCAATCCCCCCTACGAGCAGTACTTC
TRBV11-2	TRBJ2-7	.	.	13	CASSLDPGNEQYF	TGTGCCAGCAGCTTAGATCCTGGAAACGAGCAGTACTTC